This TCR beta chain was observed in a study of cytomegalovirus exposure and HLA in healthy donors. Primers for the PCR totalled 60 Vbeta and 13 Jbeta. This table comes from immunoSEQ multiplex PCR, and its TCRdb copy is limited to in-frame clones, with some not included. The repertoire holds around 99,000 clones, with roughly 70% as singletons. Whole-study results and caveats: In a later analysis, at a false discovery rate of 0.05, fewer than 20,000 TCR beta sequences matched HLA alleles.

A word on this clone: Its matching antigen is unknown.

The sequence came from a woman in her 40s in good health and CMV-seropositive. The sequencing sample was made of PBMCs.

CDR3 nucleotides: TGTGCCAGCAGCTTAGCGGGGAAGACTAGCGGCACAGATACGCAGTATTTT. This sequence encodes CASSLAGKTSGTDTQYF. The J gene is TRBJ2-3, the V gene TRBV7-2, with 8 bases lining up with TRBD2. V lost 0 bases, J lost 1 base, and 6 bases stayed unmatched. CDR3 length: 17 amino acids. Per germline, CDR1 SGHTA and CDR2 FQGNSA.